The clone carrying this T cell receptor (beta chain) was observed a handful of times. Its matching antigen is unknown. The data belong to a study of early T cells in non-severe SARS-CoV-2 infection. Overall study: The authors sequenced bulk RNA from unsorted whole blood, leaving chains unpaired.

Molecules of cDNA were individually given unique molecular identifiers that were attached to them. TCRdb itself ran the 5' RACE reads through MiXCR, one entry per CDR3 protein. This repertoire shows around 59,000 distinct CDR3 sequences, roughly 12% found once; its top ten account for about 4%. Germline values: CDR1 GTSNPN, CDR2 SVGIG (reference sequence). CDR3 size: 16 residues. The V segment lost 0 bases and the J segment 5 bases; nucleotides outside the gene matches: 8. Study results and limitations: Reliance on VDJdb matching favored anti-spike CD8 responses; private and CD4 specificities were missed.

Source material: whole blood. The clonotype comes from an adult who was a healthcare worker with PCR-confirmed SARS-CoV-2 infection or an uninfected control (not recorded which). This chain joins TRBV30 and TRBJ2-3, with 10 bases that match TRBD2. The CDR3 DNA sequence: TGTGCCTGGAGTGTACAAGCGGGAGGGCCGAGAGATACGCAGTATTTT. It translates to CAWSVQAGGPRDTQYF.